This T cell receptor (beta chain) comes out of a study of blood T cell repertoires in COVID-19. Study context: Sites across the United States, Italy and Spain contributed samples from acute and convalescent COVID-19.

There are 14 residues in the CDR3. The germline gives CDR1 SNHLY, CDR2 FYNNEI. Trimming removed 6 bases at V and 7 bases at J, with 18 bases between. As originally analysed: Estimated nucleated cell counts came from reference gene primer amplification. The method was immunoSEQ multiplex PCR; TCRdb's version includes in-frame clones alone and lacks a portion of them. That table gives V, J and clone size, and the DNA gave D and trimming. This sample carries some 370,000 clones, 90% of them seen once, and the ten largest clones take 6.5%. The TCR comes from a man between 18 and 29 years old with active or convalescent COVID-19. Sequencing input: peripheral blood. The chain carries TRBV2 and TRBJ2-5, with D perhaps matching TRBD2 (5 bases). CDR3: CASRSGSTGRTQYF. CDR3 coding DNA: TGTGCCAGCAGGAGCGGATCTACGGGTAGGACCCAGTACTTC.